This T cell receptor (beta chain) is from a study of CXCR3-negative and CXCR3-positive naive CD8 T cells. The CDR3 is made up of 14 amino acids. From germline, CDR1 is SQVTM and CDR2 ANQGSEA. Identification of naive CD8+ T cells rested on CD45RO-CCR7+CD27+CD95- status. UMI-tagged TRB cDNA libraries were built via 5' RACE. For each CDR3 protein, TCRdb gives one entry from its re-call of the 5' RACE reads, without DNA. The table for this sample gives 55,000 to 70,000 distinct CDR3 sequences. Worth noting for this clonotype: Its antigen is still unknown.

Broader study findings: Comparison of naive cells showed more hydrophobic TRB CDR3s in CXCR3-positive than in CXCR3-negative naive cells.

The source material was naive CXCR3+ CD8+ T cells from blood. Subset reported: CD45RO-CCR7+CD27+CD95- naive CD8+ T cells expressing CXCR3 (TNR3+). This chain links TRBV29-1 with TRBJ1-2. This receptor was taken from a human donor in good health. Some clones in this sample may be carry-over from other donors' samples. The CDR3 protein is CSVVYRSIGYGYTF.